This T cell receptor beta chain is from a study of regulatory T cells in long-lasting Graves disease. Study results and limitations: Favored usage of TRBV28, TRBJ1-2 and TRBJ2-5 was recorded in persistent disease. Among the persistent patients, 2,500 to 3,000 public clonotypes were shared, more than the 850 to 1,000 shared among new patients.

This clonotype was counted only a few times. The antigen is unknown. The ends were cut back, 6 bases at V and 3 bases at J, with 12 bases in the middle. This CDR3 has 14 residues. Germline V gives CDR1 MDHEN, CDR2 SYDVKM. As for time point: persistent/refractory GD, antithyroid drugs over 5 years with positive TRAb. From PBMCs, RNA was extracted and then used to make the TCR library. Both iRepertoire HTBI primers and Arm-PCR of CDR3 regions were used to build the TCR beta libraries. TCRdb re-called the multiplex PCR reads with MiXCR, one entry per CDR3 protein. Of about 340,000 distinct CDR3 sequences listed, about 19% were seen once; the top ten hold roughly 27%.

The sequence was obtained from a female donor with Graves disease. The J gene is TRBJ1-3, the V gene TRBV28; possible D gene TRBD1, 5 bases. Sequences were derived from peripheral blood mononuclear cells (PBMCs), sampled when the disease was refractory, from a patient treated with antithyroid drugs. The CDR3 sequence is CASRPPGDGNTIYF. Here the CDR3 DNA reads TGTGCCAGCAGGCCCCCGGGGGATGGAAACACCATATATTTT.